This TCR beta chain was obtained from a study of a mutant IDH1 vaccine in newly diagnosed glioma. About the study: Patients had eight vaccinations, in weeks 1, 3, 5, 7, 11, 15, 19 and 23. Whole-study results and caveats: Vaccine-induced immune responses occurred in under 95% of patients.

From germline, CDR1 is SGHRS and CDR2 YFSETQ. V gave up 0 bases and J gave up 4 bases; unmatched junction bases: 7. The CDR3 sequence is 15 residues long. As to this clone: Its antigen is as yet unknown.

Clones were sequenced by immunoSEQ multiplex PCR, and TCRdb holds only the in-frame ones, with some missing. This sample has 65,000 or so clones, with 80% to 90% found just once. Time point here: week 23, last vaccination. Every vaccine dose comprised 300 ug of mutant IDH1 20-mer peptide plus topical imiquimod. The sequence was collected from a man aged 30 to 45 with glioma. The gene calls are TRBV5-1 and TRBJ2-7, with 7 positions matching TRBD2. Sequencing was performed on PBMCs, taken from a glioma patient whose treatment included an IDH1 peptide vaccine. The CDR3, as DNA: TGCGCCAGCAGCTTGGGGGAGGGAGTAAGGTACGAGCAGTACTTC. Encoded protein: CASSLGEGVRYEQYF.